These 30 T cell receptor beta chains originate from one sample sequenced in a study of regulatory T cells in long-lasting Graves disease. Researchers made TCR beta libraries by using iRepertoire HTBI primers and running Arm-PCR on CDR3 regions. Each CDR3 protein is one row after TCRdb ran MiXCR on the multiplex PCR reads. The table lists about 530,000 distinct CDR3 sequences, more than 15% of them singletons. Stated time point: newly diagnosed GD, antithyroid drugs for less than 3 months. Following extraction of RNA from PBMCs, that RNA was used to make the TCR library. The data were also submitted as part of a second study, on T cells in Graves' hyperthyroidism and ophthalmopathy.

The sample here was peripheral blood mononuclear cells (PBMCs), taken at new diagnosis, from a patient treated with antithyroid drugs. Receptors were obtained from a woman aged 35-65 years with Graves disease.

There are many counts of this clonotype. This chain joins TRBV19 and TRBJ1-1; TRBD1 matches at 7 bases. This CDR3 has 14 amino acids. Germline CDR1 LNHDA, CDR2 SQIVND (reference sequence). V lost 6 bases, J lost 7 bases, and 11 bases stayed unmatched. The CDR3 spells CASRITGESSEAFF. The DNA for the CDR3 is TGTGCCAGTAGGATCACAGGGGAATCAAGTGAAGCTTTCTTT.

This clonotype has more than one count but fewer than ten. The chain has TRBV11-2 and TRBJ1-1, with D possibly TRBD1 on 6 matching bases. Looked up from germline, CDR1 is SGHAT and CDR2 is FQNNGV. The CDR3 consists of 14 residues. The germline V and J ends were trimmed by 0 bases and 8 bases, with 13 bases remaining between them. The CDR3 loop is CASSLDLRGTEAFF. For the CDR3, the DNA is TGTGCCAGCAGCTTAGATCTAAGGGGGACAGAAGCTTTCTTT.

This clonotype occurred many times. This rearrangement joins TRBV3-1 to TRBJ2-7; D gene uncertain. Trimming removed 1 base from V and 0 bases from J, with 13 bases in between. Germline loops: CDR1 LGHDT, CDR2 YNNKEL (reference sequence). The CDR3 is made up of 16 amino acids. The CDR3 DNA sequence: TGTGCCAGCAGCCAAGGAATCGCGACGAGCTCCTACGAGCAGTACTTC. Amino acid sequence: CASSQGIATSSYEQYF.

This clonotype was detected only a few times. The chain recombines TRBV19 with TRBJ2-1; perhaps TRBD2 as D (6 bases). The CDR3 is 14 amino acids. Germline CDR1 reads LNHDA; CDR2 reads SQIVND (reference sequence). V was trimmed by 6 bases and J by 7 bases, leaving 16 bases between them. DNA for the CDR3: TGTGCCAGTAGCCAAAGAGAACTAGCAAATGAGCAGTTCTTC. Translating gives CASSQRELANEQFF.

Only a few counts were recorded for this clonotype. CDR3 residues: CATGALDQPQHF. The CDR3 DNA reads TGTGCCACCGGGGCCCTCGATCAGCCCCAGCATTTT. The chain joins TRBV5-4 to TRBJ1-5; D might be TRBD1 (5 bases). The V and J ends lost 9 bases and 5 bases respectively, with 12 bases between them. The CDR3 has 12 residues. Germline loops: CDR1 SGHNT, CDR2 YYREEE (reference sequence).

This clonotype has ten or more counts. The chain combines TRBV2 with TRBJ2-2, with 7 bases fitting TRBD2. Trimming removed 8 bases from V and 7 bases from J; junction bases left unmatched: 4. The length of the CDR3 is 12 residues. Germline V gene lookup returns CDR1 SNHLY and CDR2 FYNNEI. The DNA for the CDR3 is TGTGCCAGCGGGAGGGAGTTCGGGGAGCTGTTTTTT. Translated: CASGREFGELFF.

This clonotype was observed many times. The gene calls are TRBV20-1 and TRBJ2-2; TRBD2 is a possible D gene (6 bases). The length of the CDR3 is 15 residues. V was clipped by 6 bases and J by 4 bases, with 18 bases between them. Per the germline V gene, CDR1 is DFQATT and CDR2 is SNEGSKA (reference sequence). For the CDR3, the DNA is TGCAGTGCGACGGACGGGGGAGGAGGCACCGGGGAGCTGTTTTTT. Translation gives CSATDGGGGTGELFF.

CDR3 region: CASSPWTGRGGETQYF. The CDR3 nucleotides are TGTGCCAGCAGCCCCTGGACAGGGCGTGGGGGGGAGACCCAGTACTTC. The genes are TRBV7-9 and TRBJ2-5, with TRBD1 matching 8 bases. CDR1 is SEHNR, CDR2 FQNEAQ, per germline (reference sequence). The CDR3 is 16 residues long. After removal of 5 bases from V and 5 bases from J, the junction contained 13 bases not matched to a gene.

Points on this clonotype: One end of the junction does not line up with germline, which may come from a read error. The chain employs TRBV11-3 and TRBJ1-3, with TRBD1 as a possible D gene (5 bases). This CDR3 contains 14 residues. CDR1 is SGHNT, CDR2 YENEEA, per germline. CDR3 protein: CASSLQGSGDTIYF. The CDR3 region has the DNA TGTGCCAGCAGCTTACAGGGCTCTGGAGACACCATATATTTT.

Note on this clonotype: Being one base from a much bigger clone, this may be a read error. The V gene is TRBV3-1, the J gene TRBJ1-1, with D possibly matching TRBD1 (5 bases). The CDR3 runs 15 residues. Germline-derived CDR1 and CDR2 are LGHDT and YNNKEL (reference sequence). V was trimmed by 1 base and J by 4 bases, leaving 13 bases between them. DNA for the CDR3: TGTGCCAGCAGCCAAGTGACGGGGGGTAGCACTGAAGCTTTCTTT. This sequence encodes CASSQVTGGSTEAFF.

V is TRBV18 and J is TRBJ1-1; unclear D gene. The V and J ends lost 2 bases and 4 bases respectively, with 8 bases between them. The CDR3 is 13 residues long. The germline V gene has CDR1 KGHSH and CDR2 LQKENI. CDR3 region: CASSPVEGTEAFF. CDR3 bases: TGTGCCAGCTCACCAGTCGAAGGCACTGAAGCTTTCTTT.

There are many counts of this clonotype. The V and J genes are TRBV11-1 and TRBJ1-1, with D perhaps TRBD1 (5 bases). This CDR3 contains 15 residues. Looked up from germline, CDR1 is SGHAT and CDR2 is FQDESV (reference sequence). Trimming took off 5 bases at V and 1 base at J, with 14 bases between the two ends. As DNA, the CDR3 is TGTGCCAGCAGCCTTGGGGCTTTGGGGAACACTGAAGCTTTCTTT. This codes for CASSLGALGNTEAFF.

The chain employs TRBV7-9 and TRBJ1-4; D unresolved. Trimming cost V 2 bases and J 5 bases, with 9 bases left between them. Germline CDR1 and CDR2: SEHNR and FQNEAQ (reference sequence). This CDR3 is 14 amino acids long. The CDR3 coding sequence is TGTGCCAGCAGCTTACACACCAGGAATGAAAAACTGTTTTTT. Protein product: CASSLHTRNEKLFF.

This clonotype was recorded many times. This chain uses TRBV29-1 with TRBJ1-1, with D possibly matching TRBD1 (5 bases). Germline values: CDR1 SQVTM, CDR2 ANQGSEA. The CDR3 runs to 16 residues. The V and J ends lost 4 bases and 0 bases respectively, with 18 bases between them. The CDR3 DNA is TGCAGCGTTGGCTTTTCGGGACTCCCTATGAACACTGAAGCTTTCTTT. Translation gives CSVGFSGLPMNTEAFF.

This clonotype showed up just a few times. The chain joins TRBV4-1 to TRBJ2-5; D gene unclear. V was cut by 1 base and J by 5 bases, with 17 bases left in between. The CDR3 is 16 amino acids. The germline CDR1 and CDR2 sequences are MGHRA and YSYEKL. CDR3 loop: CASSQVGLILGETQYF. DNA of the CDR3: TGCGCCAGCAGCCAAGTTGGTCTCATCTTAGGCGAGACCCAGTACTTC.

This clonotype was seen repeatedly, ten times or more. The CDR3 DNA reads TGTGCCAGCAGTCCACACCAGGTACCTCCCTACGAGCAGTACTTC. It translates to CASSPHQVPPYEQYF. The genes are TRBV28 and TRBJ2-7, with no clear D. The V gene's germline CDR1 is MDHEN and CDR2 SYDVKM. V was pared by 5 bases and J by 2 bases, with 16 bases between. CDR3 length: 15 residues. Complete variable domain (other parts from reference TRBV28 and TRBJ2-7): DVKVTQSSRYLVKRTGEKVFLECVQDMDHENMFWYRQDPGLGLRLIYFSYDVKMKEKGDIPEGYSVSREKKERFSLILESASTNQTSMYLCASSPHQVPPYEQYFGPGTRLTVT.

This chain uses TRBV6-1 with TRBJ1-6; the match to TRBD1 covers 9 bases. V shed 6 bases, J shed 9 bases, and the junction held 6 bases outside the gene matches. This CDR3 is built from 14 residues. Germline CDR1 is MNHNS and CDR2 is SASEGT. CDR3 region: CASRGTGFGSPLHF. In nucleotides, the CDR3 is TGTGCCAGCAGAGGGACAGGGTTTGGTTCACCCCTCCACTTT.

There are a few counts of this clonotype. This CDR3 is CASSSGGELYGANVLTF. As DNA, the CDR3 is TGTGCCAGCAGTTCAGGGGGCGAGTTGTACGGGGCCAACGTCCTGACTTTC. The chain couples TRBV6-5 to TRBJ2-6, with 8 bases lining up with TRBD1. With 4 bases clipped from V and 4 bases from J, the junction kept 9 bases outside the gene matches. Germline values: CDR1 MNHEY, CDR2 SVGAGI. There are 17 residues in the CDR3.

V usage is TRBV24-1 and J usage is TRBJ1-1; TRBD1 might be the D (5 bases). The V end lost 7 bases, the J end lost 2 bases, and 19 bases lay between the germline ends. Germline V gene lookup returns CDR1 KGHDR and CDR2 SFDVKD. The CDR3 is 16 amino acids. CDR3 DNA sequence: TGTGCCACCAGGGGGGGTATGGTAGGAAGCAACACTGAAGCTTTCTTT. Protein: CATRGGMVGSNTEAFF.

The gene calls are TRBV14 and TRBJ2-7; D ambiguous. Germline loops: CDR1 SGHDN, CDR2 FVKESK. The CDR3 contains 11 residues. V lost 1 base to trimming and J lost 5 bases, with 3 bases between them. The CDR3 is CASSQVNEQYF. CDR3 nucleotides: TGTGCCAGCAGCCAAGTGAACGAGCAGTACTTC.

As regards this clonotype: This sequence may be a read error, since a much larger clone differs from it by one base. The V and J genes are TRBV2 and TRBJ1-1; the D is unclear. Germline assignment: CDR1 SNHLY and CDR2 FYNNEI. Between the trimmed V and J ends, which lost 1 base and 3 bases, there was a span of 12 bases. The CDR3 loop spans 15 amino acids. Written as DNA, the CDR3 is TGTGCCAGCAGTGAAGGGGTAGGCGATCACACTGAAGCTTTCTTT. This translates into CASSEGVGDHTEAFF.

This clonotype was detected only a few times. The chain carries TRBV29-1 and TRBJ1-3, with D uncertain. Trimming removed 5 bases from V and 3 bases from J, with 14 bases in between. Germline values: CDR1 SQVTM, CDR2 ANQGSEA. This CDR3 is built from 14 residues. The CDR3 reads CSVKQAIGGNTIYF. CDR3 in DNA: TGCAGCGTTAAACAAGCAATAGGTGGAAACACCATATATTTT.

The V and J genes are TRBV11-2 and TRBJ2-6; 8 bases line up with TRBD1. The CDR3 totals 18 residues. V dropped 5 bases and J dropped 4; count of bases not matched to a gene: 13. Germline V gene data show CDR1 as SGHAT and CDR2 as FQNNGV. CDR3 loop: CASSQEAQGAAGANVLTF. CDR3 sequence (DNA): TGTGCCAGCAGCCAAGAGGCTCAGGGGGCGGCCGGGGCCAACGTCCTGACTTTC.

Ten or more counts support this clonotype. The chain employs TRBV20-1 and TRBJ1-2; 7 positions match TRBD1. The ends lost 6 bases at V and 8 bases at J; junction bases unmatched: 18. The CDR3 length is 15 residues. Germline assignment: CDR1 DFQATT and CDR2 SNEGSKA (reference sequence). The CDR3 DNA reads as TGCAGTGCCCTAAAGGGACAGCCTACGTGGAGCGGCTACACCTTC. Residues: CSALKGQPTWSGYTF.

This clonotype was counted ten times or more. CDR3 protein: CASSGGRPASGEQYF. CDR3 nucleotides: TGCGCCAGCAGCGGGGGCAGGCCTGCCTCCGGCGAGCAGTACTTC. The chain joins TRBV5-1 to TRBJ2-7, with a possible D match to TRBD1 (6 bases). The CDR3 spans 15 residues. The V gene's germline CDR1 is SGHRS and CDR2 YFSETQ. V was shortened by 4 bases and J by 6 bases, with 20 bases between the two germline ends.

As concerns this clonotype: Possible read error: a much larger clone is one base away. This rearrangement joins TRBV20-1 to TRBJ2-1; D unresolved. The CDR3 totals 11 residues. Trimming pared 0 bases from V and 10 bases from J, leaving 7 bases between. Germline lookup yields CDR1 DFQATT and CDR2 SNEGSKA (reference sequence). The CDR3 sequence: CSAREAEEQFF. The CDR3 nucleotides are TGCAGTGCTAGAGAGGCGGAAGAGCAGTTCTTC.

The genes are TRBV12-3 or TRBV12-4 and TRBJ1-4; perhaps TRBD1 as D (5 bases). The CDR3 contains 15 residues. V dropped 3 bases and J dropped 8 bases, with 16 bases sitting between them. The CDR3, as DNA: TGTGCCAGCAGTTTCCGGGGTGGGACGGAGGAAAAACTGTTTTTT. Amino acids: CASSFRGGTEEKLFF.

This clonotype was counted many times. This sequence joins TRBV2 and TRBJ1-1; the D gene is possibly TRBD1 (6 bases). The germline CDR1 and CDR2 sequences are SNHLY and FYNNEI. The CDR3 spans 13 residues. The V end was cut by 7 bases, the J end by 5 bases, with 14 bases between. CDR3 sequence: CASTKQGRTEAFF. The CDR3, as DNA: TGTGCCAGCACCAAACAGGGTCGGACTGAAGCTTTCTTT.

The chain employs TRBV29-1 and TRBJ1-2, with 8 positions matching TRBD1. The V segment lost 0 bases and the J segment 4 bases; nucleotides outside the gene matches: 7. The germline gives CDR1 SQVTM, CDR2 ANQGSEA. The CDR3 length is 15 residues. This chain's CDR3 is CSVEDPTGGIYGYTF. In nucleotides, the CDR3 is TGCAGCGTTGAAGACCCCACAGGGGGGATCTATGGCTACACCTTC.

This clonotype was seen many times. The chain recombines TRBV28 with TRBJ1-1, with 8 bases fitting TRBD1. Germline V gene lookup returns CDR1 MDHEN and CDR2 SYDVKM. CDR3 length: 14 residues. Trimming took 6 bases from V and 2 from J; bases not matched to a gene: 5. The CDR3 loop reads CASRGTGENTEAFF. CDR3 nucleotide sequence: TGTGCCAGCAGGGGGACAGGAGAAAACACTGAAGCTTTCTTT.